This T cell receptor beta chain was profiled in a study of Graves' ophthalmopathy and Graves' hyperthyroidism. Clinical symptoms, serum thyroxine, TRAb, thyroid ultrasound and orbital computed tomography determined diagnosis. Study-level findings and limits: Ophthalmopathy was separated from stable hyperthyroidism by a 13-signature model with 85% to 90% sensitivity and 81.08% specificity.

Per the germline V gene, CDR1 is SGHRS and CDR2 is YFSETQ. The CDR3 spans 14 residues. With V trimmed by 3 bases and J by 7 bases, 5 bases remained unmatched. This clonotype showed up many times. The antigen is not known. Amplifying from RNA transcripts, the study obtained TCR beta CDR3 regions. HTBI primers primed a first-round RT-PCR, and a second-round multiplex PCR followed. Via MiXCR, TCRdb re-called the multiplex PCR reads, giving one row per CDR3 protein. The sample has roughly 420,000 distinct CDR3 sequences, roughly 21% seen once. This clonotype was obtained from a woman younger than 35 with stable Graves' hyperthyroidism. Specimen: peripheral blood. The chain is built from TRBV5-1 and TRBJ2-2, with 8 positions matching TRBD1. CDR3 sequence: CASSSDRGGGELFF. CDR3 DNA: TGCGCCAGCAGCTCTGACAGGGGAGGCGGGGAGCTGTTTTTT.